This T cell receptor (beta chain) emerged from a study of blood T cell repertoires in COVID-19. The table came from immunoSEQ multiplex PCR; TCRdb's copy has only in-frame clones and leaves some out. Of under 250,000 clones in the sample, roughly 85% are singletons; the top ten hold 9.1%. The CDR3 sequence is 14 residues long. Germline V gene lookup returns CDR1 SGHVS and CDR2 FNYEAQ. The ends were cut back, 5 bases at V and 1 base at J, with 10 bases in the middle. Sequenced input: PBMCs or T cells enriched from blood (not recorded which). The chain uses TRBV7-6 and TRBJ2-3, with D maybe TRBD1 (6 bases). The source of this sequence is a woman aged 50 to 65 with acute COVID-19. The CDR3 loop reads CASSPRTGTDTQYF. CDR3 bases: TGTGCCAGCAGCCCAAGGACAGGCACAGATACGCAGTATTTT.